A single T cell receptor beta chain is shown here with its context. Its antigen is unknown. This sample stems from a study of identifying expanded T cells in peripheral blood. Regarding the study as a whole: Technical replicates showed roughly 1.2 changed clones; about 2 weeks about 16.4; four weeks 19.

The CDR3 consists of 14 residues. Germline V gives CDR1 MGHDK, CDR2 SYGVNS. After removal of 6 bases from V and 4 bases from J, the junction contained 8 bases not matched to a gene. Data came from immunoSEQ multiplex PCR; TCRdb stores just in-frame clones and leaves some out. Of about 90,000 clones in the sample, more than 75% were seen once. The chain combines TRBV25-1 with TRBJ1-1, with TRBD1 matching over 7 bases. This receptor was taken from a person aged 18-70 years in good health. The sample was blood. CDR3 loop: CASSEQQGSTEAFF. In nucleotides, the CDR3 is TGTGCCAGCAGCGAACAACAGGGGAGCACTGAAGCTTTCTTT.